The 22 T cell receptor beta chains below come from one sample, sequenced in a study of tumor-infiltrating lymphocytes in primary liver carcinoma. In addition to blood RNA drawn from unsorted whole blood, germline DNA was extracted. TCR beta cDNA came from about 0.45 ug total RNA, primed with a constant-region primer. ARM-PCR, slightly modified, supplied the TCR beta libraries through three nested multiplex PCR rounds. Forward primers for TRBV1-TRBV30 and a C-beta reverse primer served the first two PCR rounds, at approximately 10 cycles each. TCRdb reprocessed the multiplex PCR reads with MiXCR, giving one entry per CDR3 protein. The profile shows 250,000 to 400,000 distinct CDR3 sequences, 65% of them singletons. The source material was peripheral blood. All receptors derive from a man aged 35 to 55 with primary liver carcinoma and hepatitis B virus infection.

This clonotype appeared a few times. Sequence at one end of the junction differs from germline and may be a read error. The gene calls are TRBV10-3 and TRBJ2-3; 12 nucleotides match TRBD1. Germline CDR1 is ENHRY and CDR2 is SYGVKD. The CDR3 sequence is 15 residues long. CDR3 DNA sequence: TGTGCCATCAGGGGGGACAGGGGGCAGACAGATACGCGGTATTTT. This codes for CAIRGDRGQTDTRYF.

This clonotype was observed a single time. A read error may produce the germline difference seen at one junction end. J is TRBJ2-3 and V is TRBV29-1, with TRBD2 as a possible D gene (5 bases). The CDR3 length is 14 residues. From germline, CDR1 is SQVTM and CDR2 ANQGSEA. This CDR3 reads CSASAEGSTDTQYF. In DNA, the CDR3 is TGTAGCGCCAGTGCAGAGGGCAGCACAGATACGCAGTATTTT.

For this clonotype: This could be a read error, since a much larger clone is one nucleotide away. The rearrangement links TRBV6-5 to TRBJ2-5, with TRBD1 matching 8 bases. The CDR3 is 14 amino acids. Germline V gene data show CDR1 as MNHEY and CDR2 as SVGAGI. The CDR3 is CASSLPGQGRTRYF. The CDR3 DNA follows: TGTGCCAGCAGCCTGCCCGGACAGGGAAGGACCCGGTACTTC.

This clonotype was seen more than once but under ten times. V usage is TRBV5-5 and J usage is TRBJ2-5, with 7 bases matching TRBD1. CDR1 and CDR2 (germline): SGHKS, YYEKEE (reference sequence). This CDR3 has 16 residues. V shed 3 bases and J 0 bases; nucleotides not matched to a gene: 8. The CDR3 DNA is TGTGCCAGCAGCTCCGCAGCGACAGGGAACCAAGAGACCCAGTACTTC. Protein sequence: CASSSAATGNQETQYF.

The chain joins TRBV6-6 to TRBJ2-7; D unclear. Trimming left V 4 bases short and J 0 bases short, with 13 bases between. The CDR3 is 15 amino acids. Germline CDR1 reads MNHNY; CDR2 reads SVGAGI (reference sequence). The CDR3 nucleotides read TGTGCCAGCAGTTCTCCTATCCTGAGCTCCTACGAGCAGTACTTC. Translation: CASSSPILSSYEQYF.

V and J are TRBV5-1 and TRBJ2-7; D possibly corresponds to TRBD2 (5 bases). The CDR3 is 15 amino acids. Germline V gives CDR1 SGHRS, CDR2 YFSETQ. V lost 4 bases and J lost 0, with 14 bases in between. The CDR3 coding sequence is TGCGCCAGCAGCATTCCGATAGGGAGCTCCTACGAGCAGTACTTC. Translating it yields CASSIPIGSSYEQYF.

About this clonotype itself: At one boundary the junction diverges from the germline segment, which might be a read error. The genes are TRBV29-1 and TRBJ2-1, with a possible D match to TRBD2 (6 bases). The CDR3 runs 12 residues. The germline CDR1 and CDR2 sequences are SQVTM and ANQGSEA. The CDR3 DNA reads TGCAGCGTTGAATCCGGGGGTCATGATCAGTTCTTC. Its translation is CSVESGGHDQFF.

A remark on this clonotype: Sequence at one end of the junction differs from germline and may be a read error. The chain joins TRBV11-2 to TRBJ2-1; maybe TRBD1 (6 bases). In germline, CDR1 is SGHAT, CDR2 FQNNGV. This CDR3 is built from 15 residues. CDR3 amino acids: CVSSLGSSLQGEQFF. As DNA, the CDR3 is TGTGTCAGCAGCCTAGGGTCCTCGCTACAGGGTGAGCAGTTCTTC.

As concerns this clonotype: This clone may be a read error of a much larger clone one base away. V and J are TRBV12-3 or TRBV12-4 and TRBJ2-7; 7 bases are a match to TRBD1. The J segment lost 2 bases and the V segment lost 10 bases, leaving 11 bases of the junction unmatched. The CDR3 length is 14 residues. Here the CDR3 DNA reads TGTGCCAACAGCCGACCCGGGACAGCCTACGAGCAGTACTTC. Translating gives CANSRPGTAYEQYF.

In regard to this clonotype: One end of the junction does not line up with germline, which may come from a read error. The J gene is TRBJ2-3, the V gene TRBV29-1; 8 bases agree with TRBD2. CDR3 length equals 14 residues. Looked up from germline, CDR1 is SQVTM and CDR2 is ANQGSEA. The CDR3 reads CSVGVWTSTNTQYF. CDR3 in DNA: TGCAGCGTTGGGGTTTGGACTAGCACAAATACGCAGTATTTT.

For this clonotype: One end of the junction fails to match germline, which may point to a read error. The V gene is TRBV4-2, the J gene TRBJ2-4, with D possibly being TRBD2 (7 bases). This CDR3 has 20 residues. Germline CDR1 is LGHNA and CDR2 is YNFKEQ. The CDR3 DNA reads as TGTGCCAGCAACCATCTTCGGGGCGGGGGCGCCCCCGGAGCCAAAAACACTCAGTACTTC. This gives the protein CASNHLRGGGAPGAKNTQYF.

Many counts were recorded for this clonotype. V is TRBV6-5 and J is TRBJ1-1, with unresolved D. V was cut by 0 bases and J by 3 bases, with 11 bases left in between. CDR1 is MNHEY and CDR2 is SVGAGI in the germline V gene. The CDR3 consists of 15 residues. CDR3 protein: CASSYSLSGYTEAFF. In nucleotides, the CDR3 is TGTGCCAGCAGTTACTCTTTGTCGGGGTACACTGAAGCTTTCTTT.

This clonotype appeared a few times. The chain uses TRBV5-5 and TRBJ2-5; TRBD2 aligns across 7 bases. The CDR3 loop spans 17 amino acids. Germline V gives CDR1 SGHKS, CDR2 YYEKEE (reference sequence). V was clipped by 3 bases and J by 2 bases; unmatched bases: 13. CDR3 nucleotide sequence: TGTGCCAGCAGCTGGGGGTGGGCTAGCGGCTTTCAAGAGACCCAGTACTTC. Amino acids: CASSWGWASGFQETQYF.

On this clonotype: The CDR3 end shows no conserved phenylalanine or tryptophan, and so a read error is likely. The chain is built from TRBV29-1 and TRBJ2-5, with D perhaps matching TRBD1 or TRBD2 (6 bases each). CDR1 and CDR2 from the germline V gene are SQVTM and ANQGSEA. The CDR3 runs 10 residues. The CDR3 loop reads CSGGQEAQYS. The CDR3 DNA is TGCAGTGGGGGGCAAGAGGCCCAGTACTCC.

The J gene is TRBJ1-2, the V gene TRBV6-6; D is uncertain. From germline, CDR1 is MNHNY and CDR2 SVGAGI (reference sequence). This CDR3 has 15 residues. Trimming removed 7 bases at V and 6 bases at J, with 21 bases between. CDR3 amino acids: CASTVGSGPSDGYTF. In DNA, the CDR3 is TGTGCCAGCACCGTGGGGTCCGGGCCATCGGATGGCTACACCTTC.

V and J are TRBV28 and TRBJ1-2, with a weak D call TRBD1 (5 bases). The germline V gene has CDR1 MDHEN and CDR2 SYDVKM. The CDR3 is made up of 13 amino acids. CDR3 DNA sequence: TGTGTCACCCAAGAGCCCGGGAGGGGAGGCTACACCTTC. As protein: CVTQEPGRGGYTF.

With regard to this clonotype: A much larger clonotype is one base distant, so this may be a read error. The V call is TRBV5-1, the J call TRBJ2-2; weak D call: TRBD2 (6 bases). The CDR3 sequence is 13 residues long. Germline V gene lookup returns CDR1 SGHRS and CDR2 YFSETQ. DNA of the CDR3: TGCACCAGCGCGGGACTGGGGACCGGGGAGCTGTTTTTT. It specifies CTSAGLGTGELFF.

On this clonotype: Mismatch with germline at one junction end may stem from a read error. The chain has TRBV6-5 and TRBJ2-1; the match to TRBD2 covers 9 bases. Germline lookup yields CDR1 MNHEY and CDR2 SVGAGI. This CDR3 is 16 amino acids long. Here the CDR3 reads CASRHIAGDSYNEQLF. The CDR3 bases are TGTGCCAGCAGACACATAGCGGGAGACTCCTACAATGAGCAGCTCTTC.

Comments on this clonotype: A much larger clone lies one base from this, so it may be a read error. J is TRBJ2-7 and V is TRBV4-2, with D tentatively TRBD1 (5 bases). The CDR3 consists of 15 residues. Between the trimmed V and J ends, which lost 1 base and 8 bases, there was a span of 18 bases. Germline V CDR1 and CDR2: LGHNA, YNFKEQ. In DNA form, the CDR3 reads TGTGCCAGCAGCCAAGGTCTGTATAAGGGGAACAAGCAGTACTTC. Encoded protein: CASSQGLYKGNKQYF.

As to this clonotype: Germline is not matched at one junction end, which may reflect a read error. The V gene is TRBV11-1, the J gene TRBJ2-5; 8 bases are a match to TRBD1. This CDR3 has 16 residues. Per germline, CDR1 SGHAT and CDR2 FQDESV (reference sequence). The DNA for the CDR3 is TGTGCCAGCAGCTCTAACCCGGGACAGGCCGGGGAGACCCAGTACTTT. Its translation: CASSSNPGQAGETQYF.

The chain joins TRBV6-2 or TRBV6-3 to TRBJ1-1; D gene uncertain. Trimming removed 0 bases at V and 7 bases at J, with 18 bases between. Germline CDR1 and CDR2: MNHEY and SVGEGT. The CDR3 is 16 residues long. CDR3 nucleotides: TGTGCCAGCAGTTACTCACCTTACAAGGTGGGGATTGAAGCTTTCTTT. Amino acids: CASSYSPYKVGIEAFF.

A note on this clonotype: It is unclear where the CDR3 begins or ends on the DNA, so no DNA is shown, and the CDR3 is as TCRdb lists it. The chain joins TRBV7-9 to TRBJ1-2; the listed D gene, TRBD1, was not tested against the DNA. Germline CDR1 reads SEHNR; CDR2 reads FQNEAQ (reference sequence). The CDR3 spans 13 amino acids, including both terminal residues. The CDR3 is CASSFGTGNSHTF.